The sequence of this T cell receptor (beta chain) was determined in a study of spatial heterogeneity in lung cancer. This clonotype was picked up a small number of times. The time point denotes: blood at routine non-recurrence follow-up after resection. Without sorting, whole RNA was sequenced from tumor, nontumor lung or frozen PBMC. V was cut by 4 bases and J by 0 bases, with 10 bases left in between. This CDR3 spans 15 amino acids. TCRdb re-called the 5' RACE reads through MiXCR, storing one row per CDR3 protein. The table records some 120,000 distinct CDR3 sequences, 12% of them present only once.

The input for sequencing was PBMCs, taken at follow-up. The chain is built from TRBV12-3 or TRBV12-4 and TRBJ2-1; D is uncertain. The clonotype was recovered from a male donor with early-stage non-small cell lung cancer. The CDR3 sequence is CASSSTRVSYNEQFF. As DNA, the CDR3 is TGTGCCAGCAGTTCCACTCGGGTCTCCTACAATGAGCAGTTCTTC.